The clone carrying this T cell receptor beta chain has a count of ten or more. Its antigen is currently unknown. The sample originates from a study of T-cell memory formation after mild COVID-19. Across the study: There were largely donor-specific TCR clusters. Findings and caveats of the study: Clones that contracted from day 15 to 85 were balanced CD4/CD8, while later expanders leaned CD4+. Detection of some responders pre-infection suggested pre-existing cross-reactive memory T cells participated.

The CDR3 has 12 residues. The germline gives CDR1 MNHNY, CDR2 SVGAGI (reference sequence). The V and J ends lost 10 bases and 4 bases respectively, with 11 bases between them. Constant-segment primers were used for 5'RACE, and the resulting TCR alpha and TCR beta cDNA libraries carried sample barcodes and UMIs. Each CDR3 protein gets one entry after TCRdb re-called the 5' RACE reads with MiXCR. The table shows under 35,000 distinct CDR3 sequences, with around 20% occurring only once. The chain couples TRBV6-6 to TRBJ1-3, with TRBD1 as a possible D gene (6 bases). The receptor was derived from an adult who had mild COVID-19 (a few samples of this study predate the infection). Cell type and time point are not known. The sequenced sample was PBMCs or a T cell subset sorted from them (not recorded which). CDR3 bases: TGTGCCACCCAGGGGCAAGGAAACACCATATATTTT. This codes for CATQGQGNTIYF.